Presented here are 16 T cell receptor beta chains from one specimen sequenced in a study of beta chain features in type 1 diabetes. The authors reverse transcribed all of the isolated RNA, so sequencing captured expressed TCRB transcripts. Repertoires were generated with immunoSEQ multiplex PCR, while TCRdb's copy carries only in-frame clones and drops some. The sample records about 180,000 clones, approximately 13% being singletons. Specimen: central memory CD4+ T cells from blood. The receptors stem from a woman between 18 and 29 years old in good health.

A few counts support this clone. J is TRBJ1-2 and V is TRBV15; 9 bases match TRBD1. Germline CDR1 reads LNHNV; CDR2 reads YYDKDF (reference sequence). The CDR3 consists of 14 residues. After removal of 1 base from V and 13 bases from J, the junction contained 10 bases not matched to a gene. This CDR3 is CATSRVGQGFGSTF. The CDR3 DNA reads TGTGCCACCAGCAGAGTGGGACAGGGCTTCGGAAGCACCTTC.

This clone was seen only a few times. The chain combines TRBV5-1 with TRBJ2-1; 11 nucleotides agree with TRBD1. Looked up from germline, CDR1 is SGHRS and CDR2 is YFSETQ. With V trimmed by 6 bases and J by 7 bases, 9 bases remained unmatched. The CDR3 is 15 residues long. CDR3 region: CASILGQGVGNEQFF. The CDR3 DNA is TGCGCCAGCATCCTGGGACAGGGGGTTGGAAATGAGCAGTTCTTC. The whole variable domain, remainder taken from reference TRBV5-1 and TRBJ2-1, is KAGVTQTPRYLIKTRGQQVTLSCSPISGHRSVSWYQQTPGQGLQFLFEYFSETQRNKGNFPGRFSGRQFSNSRSEMNVSTLELGDSALYLCASILGQGVGNEQFFGPGTRLTVL.

This chain joins TRBV11-3 and TRBJ2-7, with D uncertain. CDR3 length: 15 amino acids. CDR1 is SGHNT, CDR2 YENEEA, per germline. V dropped 1 base and J dropped 5 bases, with 15 bases sitting between them. This CDR3 is CASSLGGSSSDEQYF. In DNA, the CDR3 is TGTGCCAGCAGCTTAGGAGGTTCGTCAAGCGACGAGCAGTACTTC. Together with reference TRBV11-3 and TRBJ2-7, the CDR3 gives the full variable domain: EAGVVQSPRYKIIEKKQPVAFWCNPISGHNTLYWYLQNLGQGPELLIRYENEEAVDDSQLPKDRFSAERLKGVDSTLKIQPAELGDSAVYLCASSLGGSSSDEQYFGPGTRLTVT.

This clone has just a few counts. Germline and junction disagree at one end, which may indicate a read error. The chain couples TRBV30 to TRBJ2-1, with TRBD2 matching over 9 bases. The CDR3 is made up of 17 amino acids. The germline V gene has CDR1 GTSNPN and CDR2 SVGIG (reference sequence). CDR3: CAGSVRGLAGGKGEQFF. DNA for the CDR3: TGTGCCGGGAGTGTAAGGGGGCTGGCGGGGGGGAAGGGTGAGCAGTTCTTC.

V gene TRBV7-2 combines with J gene TRBJ2-1; D ambiguous. This CDR3 comprises 13 residues. Germline values: CDR1 SGHTA, CDR2 FQGNSA. V lost 1 base and J lost 9, with 10 bases in between. This chain's CDR3 is CASSLGSYSEQFF. The DNA for the CDR3 is TGTGCCAGCAGCTTAGGGTCGTATAGTGAGCAGTTCTTC.

J is TRBJ1-1 and V is TRBV28; the D is unclear. Germline lookup yields CDR1 MDHEN and CDR2 SYDVKM. CDR3 length equals 12 residues. V was cut by 3 bases and J by 3 bases, with 5 bases left in between. The CDR3 loop is CASSFRDTEAFF. CDR3 DNA sequence: TGTGCCAGCAGTTTCCGCGACACTGAAGCTTTCTTT.

The DNA for the CDR3 is TGTGCCACTCTATCTTGGGAGGGAACGGTGTTAAGTGTTCAGCCCCAGCATTTT. It encodes CATLSWEGTVLSVQPQHF. The rearrangement joins TRBV28 to TRBJ1-5; D not certain. Trimming took off 10 bases at V and 6 bases at J, with 31 bases between the two ends. CDR3 length: 18 amino acids. CDR1 and CDR2 from the germline V gene are MDHEN and SYDVKM.

This clone was picked up a small number of times. CDR3 sequence (DNA): TGCAGCGTTGAAAAAACTAGCGGGGTGGGTACAGATACGCAGTATTTT. This gives the protein CSVEKTSGVGTDTQYF. V usage is TRBV29-1 and J usage is TRBJ2-3, with 10 bases fitting TRBD2. CDR1 is SQVTM, CDR2 ANQGSEA, per germline. V shed 2 bases and J 3 bases; nucleotides not matched to a gene: 8. The CDR3 length is 16 residues.

This clone was counted a few times. The chain couples TRBV30 to TRBJ2-5; 11 positions match TRBD1. The CDR3 sequence is 16 residues long. Germline loops: CDR1 GTSNPN, CDR2 SVGIG (reference sequence). Trimming took 0 bases from V and 7 from J; bases not matched to a gene: 10. The chain's CDR3 is CAWSVTGTGGRRTQYF. CDR3 DNA: TGTGCCTGGAGTGTAACCGGGACAGGGGGACGGAGGACCCAGTACTTC.

The table lists this clone with a few counts. V and J are TRBV25-1 and TRBJ1-1; D not certain. Germline values: CDR1 MGHDK, CDR2 SYGVNS. The CDR3 runs 14 residues. Trimming pared 3 bases from V and 7 bases from J, leaving 15 bases between. The CDR3 nucleotides read TGTGCCAGCAGTGATTATTTTGGTGGCAGTGAAGCTTTCTTT. It translates to CASSDYFGGSEAFF. Full variable domain (missing parts from reference TRBV25-1 and TRBJ1-1): EADIYQTPRYLVIGTGKKITLECSQTMGHDKMYWYQQDPGMELHLIHYSYGVNSTEKGDLSSESTVSRIRTEHFPLTLESARPSHTSQYLCASSDYFGGSEAFFGQGTRLTVV.

The chain employs TRBV30 and TRBJ2-1, with D maybe TRBD1 (6 bases). The ends were cut back, 3 bases at V and 5 bases at J, with 14 bases in the middle. CDR1 GTSNPN and CDR2 SVGIG come from the germline V gene (reference sequence). The CDR3 has 14 residues. The CDR3 DNA sequence: TGTGCCTGGAGCGCAGGGGACCATCACAATGAGCAGTTCTTC. Its translation is CAWSAGDHHNEQFF.

A single count supports this clone. The V and J genes are TRBV28 and TRBJ1-2, with TRBD1 matching over 7 bases. The CDR3 loop spans 12 amino acids. The germline CDR1 and CDR2 sequences are MDHEN and SYDVKM. V shed 8 bases, J shed 8 bases, and the junction held 8 bases outside the gene matches. The CDR3 DNA follows: TGTGCCAGCGGGTACCGGGACAGAGGCTACACCTTC. Its protein product is CASGYRDRGYTF.

The rearrangement joins TRBV29-1 to TRBJ2-1; 7 bases match TRBD1. Per the germline V gene, CDR1 is SQVTM and CDR2 is ANQGSEA. There are 12 residues in the CDR3. The V gene end was trimmed by 5 bases and the J gene end by 11 bases; junction bases not matched to a gene: 9. This CDR3 reads CSVSGQAPKQFF. The CDR3 DNA reads as TGCAGCGTTTCCGGACAGGCCCCAAAGCAGTTCTTC.

This clone has only a few counts. This chain uses TRBV5-1 with TRBJ2-2, with 8 bases identical to TRBD2. Germline V CDR1 and CDR2: SGHRS, YFSETQ. The J segment lost 1 base and the V segment lost 4 bases, leaving 9 bases of the junction unmatched. This CDR3 contains 17 residues. In nucleotides, the CDR3 is TGCGCCAGCAGCCCACGGGGGGGGAACATGAACACCGGGGAGCTGTTTTTT. This encodes CASSPRGGNMNTGELFF.

This clone turned up a few times. This chain uses TRBV30 with TRBJ1-1, with a tentative D call TRBD1 (6 bases). CDR1 is GTSNPN and CDR2 is SVGIG in the germline V gene (reference sequence). V lost 8 bases and J 1 base, leaving 17 bases between the germline ends. CDR3 length equals 14 residues. CDR3 region: CARRRGFPNTEAFF. The CDR3 coding sequence is TGTGCCCGGCGCAGGGGATTTCCGAACACTGAAGCTTTCTTT.

Only a few counts were recorded for this clone. The chain uses TRBV5-6 and TRBJ1-2, with D possibly matching TRBD1 (6 bases). The germline V and J ends were trimmed by 1 base and 5 bases, with 15 bases remaining between them. CDR3 length equals 15 residues. The germline gives CDR1 SGHDT, CDR2 YYEEEE. The CDR3 region is CASSLFQGPEYGYTF. CDR3 DNA sequence: TGTGCCAGCAGCTTGTTTCAGGGGCCGGAATATGGCTACACCTTC. Looking up the rest from reference TRBV5-6 and TRBJ1-2 gives the full variable domain: DAGVTQSPTHLIKTRGQQVTLRCSPKSGHDTVSWYQQALGQGPQFIFQYYEEEERQRGNFPDRFSGHQFPNYSSELNVNALLLGDSALYLCASSLFQGPEYGYTFGSGTRLTVV.